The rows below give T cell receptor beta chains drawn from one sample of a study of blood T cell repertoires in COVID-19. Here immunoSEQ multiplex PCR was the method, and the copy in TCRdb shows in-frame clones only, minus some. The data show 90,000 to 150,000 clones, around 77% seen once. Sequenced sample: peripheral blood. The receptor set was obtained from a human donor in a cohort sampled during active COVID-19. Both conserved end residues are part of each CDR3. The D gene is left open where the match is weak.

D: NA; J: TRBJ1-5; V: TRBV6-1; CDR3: CASSEGGGQGGQPQHF
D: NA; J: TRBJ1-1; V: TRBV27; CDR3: CASSLASRGTEAFF
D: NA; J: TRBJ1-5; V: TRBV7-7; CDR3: CASSLSSNQPQHF
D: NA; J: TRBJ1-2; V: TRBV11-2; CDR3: CASSLTANYGYTF
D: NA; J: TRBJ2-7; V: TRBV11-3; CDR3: CASSLEGLSSYEQYF
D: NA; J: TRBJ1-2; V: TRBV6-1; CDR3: CASSEEAGAGAYTF
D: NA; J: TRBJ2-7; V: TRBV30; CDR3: CAWSVGQAYEQYF
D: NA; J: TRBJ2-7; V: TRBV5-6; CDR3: CASSLELSPYEQYF
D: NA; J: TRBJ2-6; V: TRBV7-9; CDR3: CASSLEAGAGGSGANVLTF
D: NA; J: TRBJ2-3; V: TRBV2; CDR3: CASSDVGGHTDTQYF
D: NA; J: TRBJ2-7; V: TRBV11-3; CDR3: CASSLDGSGQYF
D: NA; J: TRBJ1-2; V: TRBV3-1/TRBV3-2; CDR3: CASSHPGGANYGYTF
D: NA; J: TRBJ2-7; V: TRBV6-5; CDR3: CASSFNGGHEQYF
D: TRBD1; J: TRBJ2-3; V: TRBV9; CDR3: CASSGGQGSDTQYF